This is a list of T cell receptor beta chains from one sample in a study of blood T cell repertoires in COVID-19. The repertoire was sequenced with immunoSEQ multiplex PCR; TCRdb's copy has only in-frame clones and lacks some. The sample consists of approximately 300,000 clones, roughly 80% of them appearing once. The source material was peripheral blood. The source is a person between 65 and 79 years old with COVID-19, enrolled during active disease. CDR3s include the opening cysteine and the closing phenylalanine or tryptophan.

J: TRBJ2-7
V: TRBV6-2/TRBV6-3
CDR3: CASSNRPPGHHEQYF

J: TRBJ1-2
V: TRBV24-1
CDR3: CATSDRGGAGYTF

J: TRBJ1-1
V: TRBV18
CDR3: CASSLKADTEAFF

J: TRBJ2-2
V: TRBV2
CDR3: CASSESRGSGELFF

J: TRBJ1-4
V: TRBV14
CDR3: CASSHAPTATNEKLFF

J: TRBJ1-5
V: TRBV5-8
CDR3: CASSLGQNQPQHF

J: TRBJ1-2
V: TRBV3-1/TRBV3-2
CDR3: CASSQPGQAGHGYTF

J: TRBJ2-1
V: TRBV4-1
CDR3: CASSQERDGRGGYNEQFF

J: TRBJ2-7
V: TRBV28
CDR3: CASSLSGYEQYF

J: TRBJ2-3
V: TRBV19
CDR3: CASSIPGMGKDTQYF

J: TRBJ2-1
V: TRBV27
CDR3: CASSLLAGLGYEQFF

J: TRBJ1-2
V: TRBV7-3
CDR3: CASSLLSTESSYTF

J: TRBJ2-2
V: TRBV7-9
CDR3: CASSSRSGKYAGELFF

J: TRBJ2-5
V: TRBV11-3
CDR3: CASSLGGTERQETQYF

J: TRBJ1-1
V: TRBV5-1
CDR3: CASSLGGSTEAFF

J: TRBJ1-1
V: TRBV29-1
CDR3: CSVRQAMNTEAFF

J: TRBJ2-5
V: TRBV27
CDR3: CASSSLTDRGGGETQYF

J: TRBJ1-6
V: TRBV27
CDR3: CASSFWAGGGSTLHF

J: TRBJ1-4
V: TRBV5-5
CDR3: CASSLQTATNEKLFF

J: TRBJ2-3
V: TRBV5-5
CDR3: CASSLAVRGTDTQYF

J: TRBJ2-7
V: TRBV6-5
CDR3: CASSYSTSGGYEQYF

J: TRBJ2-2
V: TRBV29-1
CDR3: CSVAKTNTGELFF

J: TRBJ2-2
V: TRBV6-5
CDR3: CATRGGGQRTGELFF

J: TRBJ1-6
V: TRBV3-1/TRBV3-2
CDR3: CASSQDRLGAGSPLHF

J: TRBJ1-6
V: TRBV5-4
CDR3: CASSSLGRGNVGSPLHF

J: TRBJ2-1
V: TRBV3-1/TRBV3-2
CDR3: CASSRTSGWLNEQFF

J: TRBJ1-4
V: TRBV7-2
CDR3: CASSPAGGSNEKLFF

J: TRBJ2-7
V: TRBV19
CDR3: CASSQTGQAAFYEQYF

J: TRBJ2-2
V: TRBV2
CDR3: CALAWLTTGELFF

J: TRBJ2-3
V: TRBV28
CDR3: CASSLTASTDTQYF

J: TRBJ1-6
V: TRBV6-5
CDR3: CASSSHTQALYSPLHF

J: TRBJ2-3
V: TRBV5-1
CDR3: CASSPKPGGFVNTQYF

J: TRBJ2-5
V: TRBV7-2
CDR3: CASSLDGGRQETQYF

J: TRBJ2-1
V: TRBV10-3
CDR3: CAISELLAGANNEQFF

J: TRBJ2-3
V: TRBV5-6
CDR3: CASSLRTSGGYTQYF

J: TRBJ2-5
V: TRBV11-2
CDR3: CASSFTRWDSGVGETQYF

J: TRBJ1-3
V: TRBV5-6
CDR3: CASSLAGTALRGNTIYF

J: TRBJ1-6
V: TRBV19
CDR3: CASSSPRQGADNSPLHF

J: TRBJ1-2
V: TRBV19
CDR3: CASTRQQNYGYTF

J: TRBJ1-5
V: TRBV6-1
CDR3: CASSEDRGDGPQHF

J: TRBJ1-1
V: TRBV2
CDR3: CASRCTRDRGCTEAFF

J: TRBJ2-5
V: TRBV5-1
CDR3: CASSLASGQETQYF

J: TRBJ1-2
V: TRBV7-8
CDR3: CASSLLQARTNYGYTF

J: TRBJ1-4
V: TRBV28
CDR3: CASSLLLAGAHEKLFF

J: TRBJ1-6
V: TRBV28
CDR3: CASSSGPLGNSPLHF

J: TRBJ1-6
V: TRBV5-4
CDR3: CASSLDSYNSPLHF

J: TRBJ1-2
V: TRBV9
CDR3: CASSVAGYGYTF

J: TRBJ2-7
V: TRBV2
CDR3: CASSQRQGQVYEQYF

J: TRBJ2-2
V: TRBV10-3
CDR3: CAISEGQTNTGELFF

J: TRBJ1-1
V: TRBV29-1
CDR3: CSVASSPGGTTEAFF

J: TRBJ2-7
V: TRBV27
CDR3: CASSSPGDSPYEQYF

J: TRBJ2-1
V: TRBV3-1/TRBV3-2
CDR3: CASSQEGLAVDEQFF

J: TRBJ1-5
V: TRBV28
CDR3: CASSRHGTHQPQHF

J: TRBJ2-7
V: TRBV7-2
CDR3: CASSLVTGGSYEQYF

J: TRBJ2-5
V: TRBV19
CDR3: CASTPGRGGTQYF